This T cell receptor beta chain stems from a study of T cell repertoires in cytomegalovirus infection. Background on the study: Use of recently identified HLA-C-restricted and well-studied HLA-B-restricted CMV epitopes was part of the study. Both CMV infection and a matching HLA type were indicated by public TCR beta signatures.

MiXCR, run by TCRdb on the reads, gives a single entry per CDR3 protein. The data hold about 920,000 distinct CDR3 sequences, with around 29% observed a single time. There are 16 residues in the CDR3. The germline V gene encodes CDR1 KGHSH and CDR2 LQKENI. J was trimmed by 0 bases and V by 0 bases; bases with no gene match: 1. This clonotype was seen many times. Antigen specificity is unknown. The origin of this receptor is a human donor in good health (CMV status not recorded). Some clones in this sample may be carry-over from other donors' samples. The sequences come from cultured CD8+ T cells from PBMCs, collected from culture after CMV antigen stimulation. V and J are TRBV18 and TRBJ1-1; 10 nucleotides match TRBD1. The CDR3 spells CASSPPGQGLNTEAFF. CDR3 in DNA: TGTGCCAGCTCACCACCGGGACAGGGGTTGAACACTGAAGCTTTCTTT.